The rows below give T cell receptor beta chains drawn from one sample of a study of blood T cell repertoires in COVID-19. Here immunoSEQ multiplex PCR was the method, and the copy in TCRdb shows in-frame clones only, minus some. Of about 58,000 clones listed, 88% are singletons. Sequencing was performed on peripheral blood. The receptors here all came from an older woman with active COVID-19. Both conserved end residues are part of each CDR3.

length: 15
J: TRBJ2-1
V: TRBV5-1
CDR3: CASSLGDRGGNEQFF

length: 15
J: TRBJ1-2
V: TRBV6-1
CDR3: CASSEVTGQDYGYTF

length: 14
J: TRBJ2-7
V: TRBV4-1
CDR3: CASSWTGESYEQYF

length: 15
J: TRBJ1-5
V: TRBV28
CDR3: CASSLAGDGNQPQHF

length: 13
J: TRBJ1-2
V: TRBV6-5
CDR3: CASSYSRDYGYTF

length: 12
J: TRBJ1-6
V: TRBV18
CDR3: CASSTYNSPLHF

length: 17
J: TRBJ2-1
V: TRBV12-5
CDR3: CASGFFTMAARNNEQFF

length: 14
J: TRBJ2-3
V: TRBV7-3
CDR3: CASSSGETTDTQYF

length: 15
J: TRBJ2-1
V: TRBV11-3
CDR3: CASGPGGEGYNEQFF

length: 15
J: TRBJ1-6
V: TRBV27
CDR3: CASRRQGQGNSPLHF

length: 15
J: TRBJ1-4
V: TRBV5-8
CDR3: CASSWRQGVLGKLFF

length: 15
J: TRBJ2-3
V: TRBV7-3
CDR3: CASSSGLAGTDTQYF

length: 15
J: TRBJ1-4
V: TRBV7-8
CDR3: CASSQKTAFNEKLFF

length: 18
J: TRBJ1-2
V: TRBV6-6
CDR3: CASSPLVVLQGGSYGYTF

length: 17
J: TRBJ2-3
V: TRBV28
CDR3: CASSLGWGASGTDTQYF

length: 15
J: TRBJ2-7
V: TRBV18
CDR3: CASSLLAGRVSEQYF

length: 17
J: TRBJ2-1
V: TRBV5-1
CDR3: CASSLVTSGSSYNEQFF

length: 15
J: TRBJ1-5
V: TRBV21-1
CDR3: CASSKERSQNQPQHF

length: 16
J: TRBJ2-7
V: TRBV27
CDR3: CASRRTSGAYYYEQYF

length: 15
J: TRBJ2-1
V: TRBV7-2
CDR3: CASSLTWTSGDEQFF

length: 16
J: TRBJ2-2
V: TRBV18
CDR3: CASSPKQGPSTGELFF

length: 17
J: TRBJ2-7
V: TRBV27
CDR3: CASSLGGTVTGALWQYF

length: 16
J: TRBJ1-3
V: TRBV28
CDR3: CASSIYRQSSGNTIYF

length: 14
J: TRBJ2-1
V: TRBV6-4
CDR3: CASSDRGLINEQFF

length: 16
J: TRBJ2-7
V: TRBV5-6
CDR3: CASSFESGQGAREQYF

length: 17
J: TRBJ1-6
V: TRBV27
CDR3: CASSSFGGAPPVRTLHF

length: 10
J: TRBJ2-7
V: TRBV6-5
CDR3: CASSHYEQYF

length: 15
J: TRBJ1-6
V: TRBV5-4
CDR3: CASSSGQVANSPLHF

length: 15
J: TRBJ1-5
V: TRBV18
CDR3: CASSPPTGINQPQHF

length: 14
J: TRBJ2-3
V: TRBV7-3
CDR3: CASSLGQDRDTQYF

length: 15
J: TRBJ1-2
V: TRBV20-1
CDR3: CSASVRPGHNYGYTF

length: 14
J: TRBJ2-1
V: TRBV2
CDR3: CASSSDRVGNEQFF

length: 15
J: TRBJ2-1
V: TRBV28
CDR3: CASSPRRAGVNEQFF

length: 13
J: TRBJ2-7
V: TRBV12-3/TRBV12-4
CDR3: CASSSGQGYEQYF

length: 14
J: TRBJ2-7
V: TRBV3-1/TRBV3-2
CDR3: CASSGPGQVYEQYF

length: 17
J: TRBJ1-3
V: TRBV19
CDR3: CASSIEAMGLSGNTIYF

length: 14
J: TRBJ2-5
V: TRBV9
CDR3: CASSVSGREETQYF

length: 15
J: TRBJ2-3
V: TRBV7-9
CDR3: CASSSGQGSTDTQYF

length: 16
J: TRBJ2-3
V: TRBV28
CDR3: CASNLLPGLNTDTQYF

length: 15
J: TRBJ1-6
V: TRBV3-1/TRBV3-2
CDR3: CASSQVNRGDSPLHF

length: 16
J: TRBJ2-2
V: TRBV4-1
CDR3: CASSQDLSGFTGELFF

length: 14
J: TRBJ2-7
V: TRBV28
CDR3: CASSGHRGSYEQYF

length: 13
J: TRBJ2-7
V: TRBV5-1
CDR3: CASSLAESYEQYF

length: 14
J: TRBJ2-5
V: TRBV3-1/TRBV3-2
CDR3: CASSQDKVQETQYF

length: 15
J: TRBJ2-1
V: TRBV18
CDR3: CASSPAGGPDNEQFF

length: 15
J: TRBJ2-1
V: TRBV7-8
CDR3: CASSLALVTYNEQFF

length: 14
J: TRBJ1-2
V: TRBV21-1
CDR3: CATGPGGLNYGYTF

length: 17
J: TRBJ2-5
V: TRBV5-1
CDR3: CASSLTGLAGGKETQYF

length: 15
J: TRBJ2-2
V: TRBV7-8
CDR3: CASSMIAGAGGELFF

length: 14
J: TRBJ1-2
V: TRBV20-1
CDR3: CSASSYRGFYGYTF

length: 15
J: TRBJ2-7
V: TRBV5-4
CDR3: CASSRSGSRSYEQYF

length: 10
J: TRBJ2-7
V: TRBV19
CDR3: CASKHYEQYF

length: 18
J: TRBJ2-5
V: TRBV7-9
CDR3: CASSLALVLATNQETQYF

length: 14
J: TRBJ2-1
V: TRBV7-3
CDR3: CASSLLRGGNEQFF

length: 14
J: TRBJ1-1
V: TRBV6-5
CDR3: CASRDWGDRTEAFF

length: 13
J: TRBJ1-5
V: TRBV7-2
CDR3: CASSLDSGQPQHF

length: 14
J: TRBJ2-1
V: TRBV5-1
CDR3: CASSGTSGNNEQFF

length: 15
J: TRBJ1-6
V: TRBV28
CDR3: CASSLRGGYNSPLHF

length: 13
J: TRBJ2-3
V: TRBV24-1
CDR3: CATSDRTVDTQYF

length: 14
J: TRBJ1-5
V: TRBV7-8
CDR3: CASSSQGLDQPQHF